These 16 T cell receptor beta chains share one sample of origin, sequenced in a study of blood T cell repertoires in COVID-19. The assay was immunoSEQ multiplex PCR, and TCRdb's table has in-frame clones only and misses some. The profile shows under 150,000 clones, approximately 80% of them singletons. Sequenced material: peripheral blood. The source of these receptors is a man aged 60 to 69 with active or convalescent COVID-19.

The rearrangement joins TRBV4-3 to TRBJ2-3, with TRBD2 matching over 7 bases. Germline lookup yields CDR1 LGHNA and CDR2 YSLEER. The CDR3 sequence is 17 residues long. The V gene end was trimmed by 2 bases and the J gene end by 3 bases; junction bases not matched to a gene: 11. The CDR3 region is CASSQSPSGEGTDTQYF. CDR3 nucleotide sequence: TGCGCCAGCAGCCAATCCCCTAGCGGCGAGGGGACAGATACGCAGTATTTT.

V and J are TRBV28 and TRBJ1-5, with 8 bases aligning to TRBD1. The germline V gene encodes CDR1 MDHEN and CDR2 SYDVKM. CDR3 length: 14 amino acids. Losses at the gene ends were 11 bases for V and 7 bases for J; bases not matched to a gene: 13. CDR3 coding DNA: TGTGCCTCTACCCGCGCAGGGGGCGTCCAGCCCCAGCATTTT. Protein sequence: CASTRAGGVQPQHF.

The chain employs TRBV10-3 and TRBJ2-3; 8 bases line up with TRBD2. This CDR3 has 16 amino acids. Germline V gene data show CDR1 as ENHRY and CDR2 as SYGVKD. The ends lost 6 bases at V and 2 bases at J; junction bases unmatched: 10. CDR3 sequence (DNA): TGTGCCATCAGCATTACAGCGGGGGAATACACAGATACGCAGTATTTT. Its protein is CAISITAGEYTDTQYF.

The chain combines TRBV18 with TRBJ2-5, with D hard to call. The CDR3 extends over 12 amino acids. CDR1 and CDR2 (germline): KGHSH, LQKENI. V lost 2 bases, J lost 5 bases, and 6 bases lay in between. CDR3 in amino acids: CASSPSRETQYF. The CDR3 nucleotides are TGTGCCAGCTCACCATCGAGGGAGACCCAGTACTTC.

The chain uses TRBV7-2 and TRBJ1-6; TRBD1 agrees at 7 bases. CDR1 is SGHTA, CDR2 FQGNSA, per germline. CDR3 length equals 14 residues. Losses at the gene ends were 10 bases for V and 13 bases for J; bases not matched to a gene: 16. The CDR3, as DNA: TGTGCCATTCAAAAAAGGGGGCCTCAGGGTCCCCTCCACTTT. Protein: CAIQKRGPQGPLHF.

The V gene is TRBV2, the J gene TRBJ2-1; 11 bases match TRBD1. The germline gives CDR1 SNHLY, CDR2 FYNNEI. The V and J ends lost 6 bases and 6 bases, in that order; junction bases with no gene match: 4. This CDR3 region has 14 residues. CDR3 loop: CASRRDRGINEQFF. The CDR3 bases are TGTGCCAGCAGACGGGACAGGGGGATCAATGAGCAGTTCTTC. Full variable domain (remainder filled in from reference TRBV2 and TRBJ2-1): EPEVTQTPSHQVTQMGQEVILRCVPISNHLYFYWYRQILGQKVEFLVSFYNNEISEKSEIFDDQFSVERPDGSNFTLKIRSTKLEDSAMYFCASRRDRGINEQFFGPGTRLTVL.

The chain joins TRBV11-2 to TRBJ1-3; D gene uncertain. There are 15 residues in the CDR3. The germline V gene has CDR1 SGHAT and CDR2 FQNNGV. Trimming took 3 bases from V and 0 from J, leaving 9 bases between them. CDR3 sequence reads: CASSFGQASGNTIYF. The CDR3 DNA reads as TGTGCCAGCAGCTTCGGCCAGGCCTCTGGAAACACCATATATTTT.

This rearrangement joins TRBV7-3 to TRBJ2-1, with TRBD2 identical over 11 bases. The junction had 5 bases not matched to a gene; V was cut back by 5 bases and J by 2 bases. Germline assignment: CDR1 SGHTA and CDR2 FQGTGA. This CDR3 has 16 residues. The CDR3 DNA reads TGTGCCAGCAGCCCCACTAGCGGGAGACCCTACAATGAGCAGTTCTTC. As protein: CASSPTSGRPYNEQFF.

V usage is TRBV7-3 and J usage is TRBJ2-1, with unresolved D. This CDR3 is 13 amino acids long. V was trimmed by 2 bases and J by 6 bases, leaving 8 bases between them. The germline V gene has CDR1 SGHTA and CDR2 FQGTGA. The DNA of the CDR3 is TGTGCCAGCAGCTTAGGCTCTCTCAATGAGCAGTTCTTC. Translating it yields CASSLGSLNEQFF.

The chain links TRBV7-2 to TRBJ2-3; D is undetermined. The germline V gene has CDR1 SGHTA and CDR2 FQGNSA. The V and J ends lost 1 base and 0 bases respectively, with 5 bases between them. There are 14 residues in the CDR3. The CDR3 DNA reads as TGTGCCAGCAGCTTAGGTACTAGCACAGATACGCAGTATTTT. This gives the protein CASSLGTSTDTQYF.

V and J are TRBV19 and TRBJ1-2, with unresolved D. Germline V gene lookup returns CDR1 LNHDA and CDR2 SQIVND (reference sequence). CDR3 length: 11 residues. The ends were cut back, 8 bases at V and 10 bases at J, with 14 bases in the middle. CDR3 coding DNA: TGTGCCAGTGTGAGTCGTCATGCCTACACCTTC. It translates to CASVSRHAYTF.

The V gene is TRBV27, the J gene TRBJ2-3; the D gene is possibly TRBD1 (6 bases). Germline CDR1 reads MNHEY; CDR2 reads SMNVEV (reference sequence). Between the trimmed V and J ends, which lost 6 bases and 4 bases, there was a span of 11 bases. The CDR3 contains 13 residues. For the CDR3, the DNA is TGTGCCAGCAGAAACAGGGAAGCAGATACGCAGTATTTT. This translates into CASRNREADTQYF.

This chain connects TRBV5-6 to TRBJ2-7; perhaps TRBD2 as D (5 bases). Per germline, CDR1 SGHDT and CDR2 YYEEEE. The V end lost 1 base, the J end lost 5 bases, and 13 bases lay between the germline ends. The CDR3 consists of 14 residues. The DNA of the CDR3 is TGTGCCAGCAGCTTGAGGCTAGCCGGGAACGAGCAGTACTTC. Translated: CASSLRLAGNEQYF.

The chain carries TRBV19 and TRBJ2-7; 10 nucleotides agree with TRBD2. The germline V gene has CDR1 LNHDA and CDR2 SQIVND (reference sequence). The J segment lost 5 bases and the V segment lost 6 bases, leaving 13 bases of the junction unmatched. The CDR3 is 16 amino acids. CDR3 DNA: TGTGCCAGTAGGCATCAAGCGGGAGGGGAGGTCGACGAGCAGTACTTC. It codes for CASRHQAGGEVDEQYF.

The rearrangement uses TRBV5-8 and TRBJ2-7; the D is unclear. V was clipped by 0 bases and J by 6 bases, with 13 bases between them. The CDR3 is 14 amino acids. Per the germline V gene, CDR1 is SGHTS and CDR2 is YDEGEE. CDR3 in amino acids: CASSLGQGVSEQYF. The DNA for the CDR3 is TGTGCCAGCAGCTTGGGACAAGGTGTCAGCGAGCAGTACTTC.

The chain couples TRBV6-5 to TRBJ2-7; D remains unclear. The V end lost 6 bases, the J end lost 7 bases, and 16 bases lay between the germline ends. Germline V CDR1 and CDR2: MNHEY, SVGAGI. This CDR3 has 13 residues. The CDR3 sequence: CASRRERNGEQYF. The CDR3, as DNA: TGTGCCAGCAGAAGAGAGAGAAACGGGGAGCAGTACTTC.